The entry below gives a single TCR beta chain sequence along with its context. Its antigen is undetermined. One junction end does not reproduce the germline sequence, and a read error may be involved. The sample originates from a study of shared clonotypes between healthy human individuals. Study conclusions and caveats: Estimated richness was generally greater in naive than memory subsets. Shared clonotypes: about 5.3% naive CD4, about 3.3% naive CD8, 2.3% memory CD4, 0.4% to 0.5% memory CD8.

CDR3 size: 14 residues. Germline CDR1 and CDR2: MDHEN and SYDVKM. The data were produced by immunoSEQ multiplex PCR, yet TCRdb's version contains in-frame clones alone and is incomplete. This table holds roughly 1,500,000 clones, approximately 98.5% found once. The clonotype comes from a man younger than 45 in good health. The chain joins TRBV28 to TRBJ2-7; D assignment may be TRBD1 or TRBD2 (6 bases each). Material: naive CD4+ T cells sorted from blood. The subset: CD45RA+ positively selected. The chain's CDR3 is CASRGQNQGGRSHF. CDR3 sequence (DNA): TGTGCCAGCAGAGGACAGAACCAAGGGGGGAGATCCCACTTC.